The 30 T cell receptor beta chains below come from one sample, sequenced in a study of tumor-infiltrating lymphocytes in primary liver carcinoma. The roughly 19-32 mg bulk tissue piece was not sorted before simultaneous RNA and DNA extraction. Reverse transcription of approximately 500 ng total RNA with a constant-region primer produced TCR beta cDNA. Slightly modified ARM-PCR served as the procedure for the TCR beta libraries. These libraries came from three rounds of nested multiplex PCR. TRBV1-TRBV30 forward and Cbeta reverse primers drove the first two roughly 10-cycle rounds. TCRdb called the multiplex PCR reads again in MiXCR, with one record for every CDR3 protein. The sample holds under 90,000 distinct CDR3 sequences, 72% seen once. Sequenced material: liver tumor tissue from sampling region 1. The subset here: tumor region T1, superior pole. Every receptor here comes from a man aged 35-49 years with primary liver carcinoma and hepatitis B virus infection.

This clonotype was observed many times. The CDR3: CSVLLAGRYEQYF. CDR3 coding DNA: TGCAGCGTTCTACTAGCGGGGAGATACGAGCAGTACTTC. The V gene is TRBV29-1, the J gene TRBJ2-7; 10 bases map to TRBD2. The CDR3 sequence is 13 residues long. The V gene's germline CDR1 is SQVTM and CDR2 ANQGSEA. Trimming took 5 bases from V and 4 from J; bases not matched to a gene: 5.

This clonotype was found a few times. A much bigger clone sits one base away, suggesting this may be a read error. The rearrangement links TRBV7-8 to TRBJ2-3; D could derive from TRBD1 or TRBD2 (6 bases each). The germline V gene encodes CDR1 SGHVS and CDR2 FQNEAQ. CDR3 length: 13 amino acids. The CDR3 loop reads CTSSSRGPDTQYF. As DNA, the CDR3 is TGTACCAGCAGCTCCCGGGGGCCAGATACGCAGTATTTT.

This clonotype was seen many times. The rearrangement links TRBV7-9 to TRBJ2-1; D is ambiguous. The length of the CDR3 is 16 residues. V dropped 4 bases and J dropped 9 bases, with 22 bases sitting between them. Germline values: CDR1 SEHNR, CDR2 FQNEAQ (reference sequence). CDR3 in amino acids: CASSSSGPQQWAEQFF. In DNA, the CDR3 is TGTGCCAGCAGCTCTAGTGGGCCCCAGCAGTGGGCTGAGCAGTTCTTC.

Comment on this clonotype: The CDR3 does not end in the conserved phenylalanine or tryptophan, so this is likely a read error. The chain joins TRBV4-1 to TRBJ2-7; tentatively, D is TRBD1 (6 bases). The CDR3 is made up of 13 amino acids. With 1 base removed from V and 10 bases from J, the gap between germline ends came to 14 bases. Germline CDR1 MGHRA, CDR2 YSYEKL. The CDR3 protein is CASSQAATGEQYS. CDR3 DNA: TGCGCCAGCAGCCAAGCTGCGACAGGCGAACAGTACTCC.

Points on this clonotype: Sequence at one end of the junction differs from germline and may be a read error. This chain links TRBV11-2 with TRBJ2-7; D ambiguous. This CDR3 spans 13 amino acids. Germline CDR1 reads SGHAT; CDR2 reads FQNNGV. In DNA, the CDR3 is TGCGCCAGCAGCTTAGAAAGGCACGCCGAGGAGTACTTC. This translates into CASSLERHAEEYF. The full variable domain, rest sourced from reference TRBV11-2 and TRBJ2-7, is EAGVAQSPRYKIIEKRQSVAFWCNPISGHATLYWYQQILGQGPKLLIQFQNNGVVDDSQLPKDRFSAERLKGVDSTLKIQPAKLEDSAVYLCASSLERHAEEYFGPGTRLTVT.

Remarks on this clonotype: The CDR3 end shows no conserved phenylalanine or tryptophan, and so a read error is likely. The chain joins TRBV5-4 to TRBJ2-3; D may match TRBD1 or TRBD2 (5 bases each). Trimming pared 0 bases from V and 4 bases from J, leaving 15 bases between. This CDR3 contains 16 residues. CDR1 and CDR2 from the germline V gene are SGHNT and YYREEE (reference sequence). CDR3 amino acids: CASSLDGTERPDTQYL. The CDR3 DNA follows: TGTGCCAGCAGCTTGGACGGGACGGAGAGGCCAGATACGCAGTATCTT.

This clonotype has just one count. Given a much more abundant clone one base away, this may be a read error. The V gene is TRBV20-1, the J gene TRBJ2-7; D might be TRBD1 (6 bases). From germline, CDR1 is DFQATT and CDR2 SNEGSKA (reference sequence). The CDR3 contains 12 residues. CDR3 amino acids: CSPSRGSHEQYF. Here the CDR3 DNA reads TGCAGTCCTAGCAGGGGCTCCCACGAGCAGTACTTC.

This clonotype was detected once. The junction departs from the called germline gene at one end, perhaps through a read error. The chain carries TRBV10-1 and TRBJ2-2, with a weak D call TRBD2 (6 bases). The CDR3 runs to 15 residues. Germline CDR1 and CDR2: WNHNN and SYGVQD (reference sequence). The CDR3: CASSTGTAAAGGLFF. The CDR3 DNA sequence: TGCGCCAGCAGTACCGGGACTGCGGCCGCCGGGGGGCTGTTTTTT.

With respect to this clonotype: A read error may explain this, as a much larger clone is one base away. The rearrangement links TRBV6-4 to TRBJ1-1; D is unresolved. The V gene's germline CDR1 is MRHNA and CDR2 SNTAGT. There are 13 residues in the CDR3. CDR3 bases: TGTGCCAACAGTGAGCGGGGTGAGACTGAAGCTTTCTTT. It translates to CANSERGETEAFF.

Of note for this clonotype: One junction end does not reproduce the germline sequence, and a read error may be involved. The rearrangement links TRBV11-2 to TRBJ1-1; 8 nucleotides line up with TRBD1. The CDR3 totals 16 residues. CDR1 and CDR2 from the germline V gene are SGHAT and FQNNGV. CDR3 nucleotides: TGCGCCAGCAGTCGTATGATTCTGGGACAGGACACTGAAGCTGTCTTT. Amino acid sequence: CASSRMILGQDTEAVF.

Note on this clonotype: With a much larger clone just one base away, this may be a read error. This chain links TRBV6-1 with TRBJ2-7; TRBD2 aligns across 13 bases. The CDR3 is 16 residues long. V gave up 5 bases and J gave up 4 bases; unmatched junction bases: 8. CDR1 MNHNS and CDR2 SASEGT come from the germline V gene. Written as DNA, the CDR3 is TGTGCCAGCAGTACCCGGACTAGCGGGGGACCATACGAGCAGTACTTC. This gives the protein CASSTRTSGGPYEQYF.

Regarding this clonotype: One junction end disagrees with the germline gene, perhaps due to a read error. The chain recombines TRBV12-3 or TRBV12-4 with TRBJ1-5, with no clear D. The CDR3 has 17 residues. DNA of the CDR3: TGTGCCAGCTGCCTACTGATGGTCAGGATAAGCAATCAGCCCCAGCACTTT. Protein: CASCLLMVRISNQPQHF.

Concerning this clonotype itself: Lacking the conserved final phenylalanine or tryptophan, this CDR3 likely reflects a read error. The chain couples TRBV19 to TRBJ2-6; unclear D gene. Germline-derived CDR1 and CDR2 are LNHDA and SQIVND (reference sequence). Trimming left V 0 bases short and J 1 base short, with 13 bases between. The CDR3 consists of 18 residues. CDR3 sequence (DNA): TGTGCCAGTAGTATAGAATTTTTCGAGGCTTCTGGGGCCAACGTCCTGACTCTC. Residues: CASSIEFFEASGANVLTL.

This clonotype came up many times. This chain joins TRBV29-1 and TRBJ2-1, with 10 nucleotides matching TRBD1. Trimming took 5 bases from V and 4 from J; bases not matched to a gene: 8. Germline CDR1 SQVTM, CDR2 ANQGSEA. This CDR3 is built from 15 residues. The CDR3 loop reads CSVSPPGQGYNEQFF. DNA of the CDR3: TGCAGCGTTTCCCCTCCGGGACAGGGGTACAATGAGCAGTTCTTC.

This clonotype was counted a single time. The final CDR3 position lacks the conserved phenylalanine or tryptophan, pointing to a likely read error. The limits of the CDR3 on the DNA are not certain, so only TCRdb's listed CDR3 is given. This sequence joins TRBV11-2 and TRBJ2-1; the table's D call, TRBD2, was not checked against the DNA. Inclusive of both ends, the CDR3 amounts to 16 amino acids. The germline V gene encodes CDR1 SGHAT and CDR2 FQNNGV. CDR3 amino acids: CASGHSSTSGRGGGFL.

Notes on this clonotype: A read error may produce the germline difference seen at one junction end. This rearrangement joins TRBV6-1 to TRBJ2-7, with 11 bases fitting TRBD2. Germline V CDR1 and CDR2: MNHNS, SASEGT. CDR3 length: 18 amino acids. The chain's CDR3 is CASILQTSGALSSYGQYF. Here the CDR3 DNA reads TGTGCCAGCATCTTACAGACTAGCGGGGCCCTGAGCTCCTACGGGCAGTACTTC.

The chain employs TRBV6-5 and TRBJ2-5; D unclear. The CDR3 contains 14 residues. From germline, CDR1 is MNHEY and CDR2 SVGAGI. The V end lost 0 bases, the J end lost 14 bases, and 19 bases lay between the germline ends. The CDR3 sequence: CASSYSGMAETHYF. The CDR3 DNA reads as TGTGCCAGCAGTTACTCGGGCATGGCTGAGACTCATTACTTC.

The V call is TRBV20-1, the J call TRBJ2-7, with D possibly matching TRBD2 (5 bases). V was pared by 0 bases and J by 8 bases, with 17 bases between. Germline V gene sequence: CDR1 DFQATT, CDR2 SNEGSKA (reference sequence). The CDR3 consists of 14 residues. CDR3 in DNA: TGCAGTGCTAGAGATCCCAAGGGTGGAGGACAGCAGTACTTC. Translating gives CSARDPKGGGQQYF.

This clonotype showed up many times. J is TRBJ1-1 and V is TRBV28, with D maybe TRBD1 (5 bases). Germline CDR1 MDHEN, CDR2 SYDVKM. The CDR3 runs to 15 residues. V gave up 4 bases and J gave up 4 bases, with 16 bases separating them. Here the CDR3 DNA reads TGTGCCAGCAGTTACCGTGGCAGTGGGGGCACTGAAGCTTTCTTT. Protein product: CASSYRGSGGTEAFF.

Of note for this clonotype: At one boundary the junction diverges from the germline segment, which might be a read error. The chain has TRBV6-1 and TRBJ2-1, with D unresolved. The CDR3 totals 13 residues. Germline CDR1 MNHNS, CDR2 SASEGT. CDR3 nucleotides: TGTGCCGGCAGTGAAGAAATGGGTGATGAGCAGTTCTTC. It yields the protein CAGSEEMGDEQFF.

As regards this clonotype: A read error may be the cause here, since a much bigger clone is one base away. The chain carries TRBV7-9 and TRBJ2-7; 9 positions match TRBD2. CDR1 is SEHNR, CDR2 FQNEAQ, per germline (reference sequence). J was trimmed by 0 bases and V by 5 bases; bases with no gene match: 11. This CDR3 is 17 amino acids long. CDR3 in DNA: TGTGCCAGCAGCAGTCTATGGACTAGCGTGGACTCCTACGAGCAGTACTTC. Amino acids: CASSSLWTSVDSYEQYF.

The CDR3 sequence: CASSLQGIPSFEAFF. Here the CDR3 DNA reads TGTGCCAGCAGCCTACAAGGTATTCCGAGTTTTGAAGCTTTCTTT. The chain uses TRBV14 and TRBJ1-1; D gene ambiguous. This CDR3 region has 15 residues. V gave up 4 bases and J gave up 7 bases, with 19 bases separating them. Germline V gene data show CDR1 as SGHDN and CDR2 as FVKESK.

This clonotype was picked up one time. Relative to the germline gene, one junction end is altered; a read error may explain this. V gene TRBV28 combines with J gene TRBJ2-5, with a possible D match to TRBD2 (6 bases). The CDR3 is 14 amino acids. In germline, CDR1 is MDHEN, CDR2 SYDVKM. The CDR3 sequence: CASSLSGFQGTQCF. The DNA of the CDR3 is TGTGCCAGCAGTTTAAGCGGGTTCCAAGGGACCCAGTGCTTC.

On this clonotype: This is likely a read error, given that the CDR3 carries no conserved phenylalanine or tryptophan at its end. The chain couples TRBV6-5 to TRBJ2-1; D is unresolved. Looked up from germline, CDR1 is MNHEY and CDR2 is SVGAGI. Trimming left V 10 bases short and J 0 bases short, with 7 bases between. The CDR3 is 12 residues long. The CDR3 region is CANWDSYNEQFL. The CDR3 DNA sequence: TGTGCCAACTGGGACTCCTACAATGAGCAGTTCCTC.

Notes on this clonotype: One junction end does not reproduce the germline sequence, and a read error may be involved. The V call is TRBV30, the J call TRBJ1-1; D is uncertain. Germline V gives CDR1 GTSNPN, CDR2 SVGIG (reference sequence). This CDR3 is 13 amino acids long. The CDR3 spells CAWVQSANTEAFF. The CDR3 nucleotides read TGTGCCTGGGTTCAATCGGCGAACACTGAGGCTTTCTTT.

This clonotype was observed a handful of times. This may be a read error, as it is one base from a much larger clone. V gene TRBV6-6 combines with J gene TRBJ1-6, with 9 bases matching TRBD1. Germline assignment: CDR1 MNHNY and CDR2 SVGAGI (reference sequence). The CDR3 contains 17 residues. CDR3 in amino acids: CTSSYERQGGYNSPLHF. The CDR3 DNA is TGTACCAGCAGTTACGAACGACAGGGGGGGTATAATTCACCCCTCCACTTT.

J is TRBJ2-5 and V is TRBV28; D is ambiguous. The CDR3 consists of 12 residues. Germline V gene data show CDR1 as MDHEN and CDR2 as SYDVKM. CDR3: CTNSFRRETQYF. In DNA form, the CDR3 reads TGTACCAACAGTTTCAGACGGGAGACCCAGTACTTC.

Concerning this clonotype: An end of the junction does not agree with germline; a read error may underlie this. The rearrangement joins TRBV6-6 to TRBJ2-3; D gene ambiguous. The germline gives CDR1 MNHNY, CDR2 SVGAGI (reference sequence). The CDR3 is made up of 15 amino acids. This CDR3 is CASSSRALHADAQYF. The CDR3 bases are TGTGCCAGCAGTTCCCGGGCCCTACACGCAGATGCGCAGTATTTT.

In the case of this clonotype: This may come from a read error, since a much larger clone is one base off. V is TRBV25-1 and J is TRBJ2-1; 7 bases agree with TRBD2. V dropped 8 bases and J dropped 7; count of bases not matched to a gene: 2. The V gene's germline CDR1 is MGHDK and CDR2 SYGVNS. The CDR3 totals 11 residues. The CDR3, as DNA: TGTGCCAGCGGGGGGGAGAATGAGCAGTTCTTC. This sequence encodes CASGGENEQFF.

On this clonotype: Germline is not matched at one junction end, which may reflect a read error. V gene TRBV11-2 combines with J gene TRBJ1-5; D unclear. Germline V gene sequence: CDR1 SGHAT, CDR2 FQNNGV. The CDR3 contains 13 residues. The CDR3 bases are TGTGCCAGCAACTTAGGGTTAAATCAGCCCTGGCATTTT. Amino acid sequence: CASNLGLNQPWHF.